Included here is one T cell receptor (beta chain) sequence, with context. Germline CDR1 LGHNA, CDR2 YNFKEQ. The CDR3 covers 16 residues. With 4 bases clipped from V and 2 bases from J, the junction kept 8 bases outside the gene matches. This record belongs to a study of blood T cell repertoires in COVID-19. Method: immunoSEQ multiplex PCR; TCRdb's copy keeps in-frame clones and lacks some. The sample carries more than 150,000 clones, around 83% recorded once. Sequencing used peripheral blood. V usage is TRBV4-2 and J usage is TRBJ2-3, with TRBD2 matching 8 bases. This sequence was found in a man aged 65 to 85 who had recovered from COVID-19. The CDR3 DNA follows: TGTGCCAGCAGCCTTATAGCGGGACCCAACACAGATACGCAGTATTTT. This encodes CASSLIAGPNTDTQYF.